These T cell receptor beta chains were read from a single sample in a study of control samples from healthy donors and cancer patients. Measured with immunoSEQ multiplex PCR; TCRdb has only the in-frame clones, and not every one. Counted here are 95,000 to 150,000 clones, over 80% occurring once; the ten biggest clones make up about 0.6%. The sequenced material came from PBMCs. The receptors originated from a man older than 75 with head and neck cancer. CDR3s include the opening cysteine and the closing phenylalanine or tryptophan. D genes are given only for firm matches. The listing skips clone size in some rows; elsewhere it reads once, few, many or a size class.

V	size	D	J	DNA	CDR3
TRBV19	NA	NA	TRBJ1-1	TGTGCCAGTATGCACAGAAACACTGAAGCTTTCTTT	CASMHRNTEAFF
TRBV6-4	NA	NA	TRBJ2-1	TGTGCCAGCAGTGACTCGAGGGGGGCATACAATGAGCAGTTCTTC	CASSDSRGAYNEQFF
TRBV25-1	NA	NA	TRBJ2-2	TGTGCCAGCAGTCAGATGTGGGGGCTAGTAGGGACCGGGGAGCTGTTTTTT	CASSQMWGLVGTGELFF
TRBV6-1	NA	NA	TRBJ1-3	TGTGCCAGCAGTGAATTAGCACAGTCGCTGAGCTCTGGAAACACCATATATTTT	CASSELAQSLSSGNTIYF
TRBV3-1/TRBV3-2	NA	NA	TRBJ2-7	TGTGCCAGCAGCCGGACTGAAGGGGTTCATCAGTACTTC	CASSRTEGVHQYF
TRBV11-1	NA	TRBD2	TRBJ2-1	TGTGCCAGCAGCTTAGGACGGGGGGTTTACAATGAGCAGTTCTTC	CASSLGRGVYNEQFF
TRBV5-1	NA	NA	TRBJ2-3	TGCGCCAGCTGGACGGGGCCCACAGATACGCAGTATTTT	CASWTGPTDTQYF
TRBV15	NA	TRBD2	TRBJ2-7	TGTGCCACCAGCAGGACTAGCGCGAGCCACGAGCAGTACTTC	CATSRTSASHEQYF
TRBV15	once	NA	TRBJ1-1	TGTGCCACCAGCAGAGACGGTTGGACTGAAGCTTTCTTT	CATSRDGWTEAFF
TRBV7-9	once	NA	TRBJ2-5	TGTGCCAGCAGCTATCCCATGGTTCAAGAGACCCAGTACTTC	CASSYPMVQETQYF
TRBV5-6	NA	NA	TRBJ1-2	TGTGCCAGCAGCTTGGGGCAGGCTAACTATGGCTACACCTTC	CASSLGQANYGYTF
TRBV10-1	few	TRBD1	TRBJ1-2	TGCGCCAGCAGTGAGAACTTCAGGGGGCTAGGTGGCTACACCTTC	CASSENFRGLGGYTF
TRBV9	NA	NA	TRBJ2-1	TGTGCCAGCAGCGCGGGACGGGCCTCGGGGCTTCAATTCAATGAGCAGTTCTTC	CASSAGRASGLQFNEQFF
TRBV18	few	TRBD1	TRBJ2-2	TGTGCCAGCTCCCCGGACAGGGCAGCCGGGGAGCTGTTTTTT	CASSPDRAAGELFF
TRBV3-1/TRBV3-2	NA	NA	TRBJ2-7	TGTGCCAGCAGCCAAGCAGGGATCGCCGACTACGAGCAGTACTTC	CASSQAGIADYEQYF
TRBV2	NA	TRBD1	TRBJ1-1	TGTGCCAGCAGTGACCGGGACAGCGAAGCTTTCTTT	CASSDRDSEAFF
TRBV11-3	NA	NA	TRBJ1-3	TGTGCCAGCAGCTCGTCCCGGGACAAGTCTAGCTCTGGAAACACCATATATTTT	CASSSSRDKSSSGNTIYF
TRBV20-1	NA	NA	TRBJ1-5	TGCAGTGCTAGTGGGCAGGGTTGGCAGCCCCAGCATTTT	CSASGQGWQPQHF